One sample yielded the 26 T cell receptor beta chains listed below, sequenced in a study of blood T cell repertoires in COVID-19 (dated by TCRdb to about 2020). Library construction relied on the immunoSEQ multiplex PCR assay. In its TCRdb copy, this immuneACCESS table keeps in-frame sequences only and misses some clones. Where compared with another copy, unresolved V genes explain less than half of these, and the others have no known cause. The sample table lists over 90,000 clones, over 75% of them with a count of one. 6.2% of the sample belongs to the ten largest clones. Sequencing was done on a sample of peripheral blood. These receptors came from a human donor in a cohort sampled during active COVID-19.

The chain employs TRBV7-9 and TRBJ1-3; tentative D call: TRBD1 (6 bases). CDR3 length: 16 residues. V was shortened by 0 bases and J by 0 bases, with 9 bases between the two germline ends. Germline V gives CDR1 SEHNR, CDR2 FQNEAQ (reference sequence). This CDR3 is CASSLAGQISGNTIYF. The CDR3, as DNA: TGTGCCAGCAGCTTAGCAGGACAGATCTCTGGAAACACCATATATTTT. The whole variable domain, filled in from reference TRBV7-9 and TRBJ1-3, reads DTGVSQNPRHKITKRGQNVTFRCDPISEHNRLYWYRQTLGQGPEFLTYFQNEAQLEKSRLLSDRFSAERPKGSFSTLEIQRTEQGDSAMYLCASSLAGQISGNTIYFGEGSWLTVV.

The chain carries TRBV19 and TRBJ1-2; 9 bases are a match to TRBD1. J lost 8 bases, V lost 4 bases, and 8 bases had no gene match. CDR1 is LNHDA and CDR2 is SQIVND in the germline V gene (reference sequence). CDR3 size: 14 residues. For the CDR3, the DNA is TGTGCCAGTAGTACCGGGACAGGGAGATCGGGCTACACCTTC. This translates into CASSTGTGRSGYTF.

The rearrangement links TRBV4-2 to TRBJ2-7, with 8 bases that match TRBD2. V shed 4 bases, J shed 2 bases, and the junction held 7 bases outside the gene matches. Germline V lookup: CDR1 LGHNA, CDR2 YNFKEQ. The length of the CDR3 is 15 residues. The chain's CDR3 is CASSPIIAGPYEQYF. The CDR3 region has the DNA TGTGCCAGCAGCCCCATTATAGCGGGGCCCTACGAGCAGTACTTC.

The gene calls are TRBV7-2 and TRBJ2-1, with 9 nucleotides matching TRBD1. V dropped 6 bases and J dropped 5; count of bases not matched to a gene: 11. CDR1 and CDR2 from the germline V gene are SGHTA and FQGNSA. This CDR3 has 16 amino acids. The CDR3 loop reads CASRMAQGALDNEQFF. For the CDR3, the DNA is TGTGCCAGCAGAATGGCACAGGGGGCGCTGGACAATGAGCAGTTCTTC.

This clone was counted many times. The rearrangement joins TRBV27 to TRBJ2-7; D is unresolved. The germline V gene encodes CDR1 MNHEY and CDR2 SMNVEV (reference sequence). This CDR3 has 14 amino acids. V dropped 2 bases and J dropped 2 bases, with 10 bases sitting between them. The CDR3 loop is CASSLTYNTYEQYF. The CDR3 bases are TGTGCCAGCAGTTTAACATATAACACCTACGAGCAGTACTTC.

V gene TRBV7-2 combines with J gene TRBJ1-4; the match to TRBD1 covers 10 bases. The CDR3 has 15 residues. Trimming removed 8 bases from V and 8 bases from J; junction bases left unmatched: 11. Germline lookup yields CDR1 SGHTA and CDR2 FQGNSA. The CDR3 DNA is TGTGCCAGCTCCGGGGGTGGGACAGGGGAAGAAAAACTGTTTTTT. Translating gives CASSGGGTGEEKLFF. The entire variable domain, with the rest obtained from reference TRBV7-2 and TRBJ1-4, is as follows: GAGVSQSPSNKVTEKGKDVELRCDPISGHTALYWYRQSLGQGLEFLIYFQGNSAPDKSGLPSDRFSAERTGGSVSTLTIQRTQQEDSAVYLCASSGGGTGEEKLFFGSGTQLSVL.

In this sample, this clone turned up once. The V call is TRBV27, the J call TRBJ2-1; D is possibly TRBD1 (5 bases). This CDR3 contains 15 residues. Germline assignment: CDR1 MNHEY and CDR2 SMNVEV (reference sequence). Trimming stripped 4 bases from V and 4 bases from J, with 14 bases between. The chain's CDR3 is CASSWEDSPYNEQFF. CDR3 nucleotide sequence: TGTGCCAGCAGTTGGGAAGACAGCCCATACAATGAGCAGTTCTTC.

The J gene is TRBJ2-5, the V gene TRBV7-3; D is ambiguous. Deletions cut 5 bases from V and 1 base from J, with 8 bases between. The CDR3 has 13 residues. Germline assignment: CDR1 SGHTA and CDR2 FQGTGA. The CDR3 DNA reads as TGTGCCAGCAGCCTGACATTCCAAGAGACCCAGTACTTC. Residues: CASSLTFQETQYF.

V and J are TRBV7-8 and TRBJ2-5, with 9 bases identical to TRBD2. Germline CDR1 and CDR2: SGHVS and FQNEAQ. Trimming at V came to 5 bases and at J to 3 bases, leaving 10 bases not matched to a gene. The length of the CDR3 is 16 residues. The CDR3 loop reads CASSGMWVAGEETQYF. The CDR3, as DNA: TGTGCCAGCAGCGGCATGTGGGTAGCGGGGGAAGAGACCCAGTACTTC.

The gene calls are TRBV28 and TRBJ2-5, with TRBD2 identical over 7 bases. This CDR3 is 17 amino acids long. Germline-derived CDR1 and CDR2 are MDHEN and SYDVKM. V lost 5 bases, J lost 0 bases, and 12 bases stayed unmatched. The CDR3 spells CASSTSGGGSYQETQYF. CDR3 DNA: TGTGCCAGCAGTACTTCCGGGGGAGGGTCTTACCAAGAGACCCAGTACTTC. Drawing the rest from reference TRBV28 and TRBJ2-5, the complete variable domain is DVKVTQSSRYLVKRTGEKVFLECVQDMDHENMFWYRQDPGLGLRLIYFSYDVKMKEKGDIPEGYSVSREKKERFSLILESASTNQTSMYLCASSTSGGGSYQETQYFGPGTRLLVL.

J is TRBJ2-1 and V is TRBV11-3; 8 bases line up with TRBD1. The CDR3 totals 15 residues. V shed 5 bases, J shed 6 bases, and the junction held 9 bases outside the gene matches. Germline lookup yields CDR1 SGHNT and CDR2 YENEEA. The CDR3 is CASSPPDRVSNEQFF. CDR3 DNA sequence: TGTGCCAGCAGCCCACCGGACAGGGTTTCCAATGAGCAGTTCTTC.

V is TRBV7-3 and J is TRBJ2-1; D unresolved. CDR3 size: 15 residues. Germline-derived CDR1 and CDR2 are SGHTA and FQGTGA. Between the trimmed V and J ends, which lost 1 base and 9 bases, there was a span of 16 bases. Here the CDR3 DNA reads TGTGCCAGCAGCTTAAGAATAGCAGTTGAGAGTGAGCAGTTCTTC. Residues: CASSLRIAVESEQFF. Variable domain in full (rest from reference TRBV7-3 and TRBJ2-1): GAGVSQTPSNKVTEKGKYVELRCDPISGHTALYWYRQSLGQGPEFLIYFQGTGAADDSGLPNDRFFAVRPEGSVSTLKIQRTERGDSAVYLCASSLRIAVESEQFFGPGTRLTVL.

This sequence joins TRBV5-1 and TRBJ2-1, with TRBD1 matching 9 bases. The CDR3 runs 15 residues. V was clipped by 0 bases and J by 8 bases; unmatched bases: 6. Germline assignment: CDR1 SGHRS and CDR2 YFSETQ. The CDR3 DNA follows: TGCGCCAGCAGCTTGGCCGGGACAGGGTTTGATGAGCAGTTCTTC. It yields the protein CASSLAGTGFDEQFF.

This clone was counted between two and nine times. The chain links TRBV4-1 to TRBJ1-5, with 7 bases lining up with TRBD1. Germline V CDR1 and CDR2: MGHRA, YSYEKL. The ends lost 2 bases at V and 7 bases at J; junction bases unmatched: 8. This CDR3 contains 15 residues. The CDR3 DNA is TGCGCCAGCAGCCAATTAGGGACAGTAGGCCAGCCCCAGCATTTT. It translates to CASSQLGTVGQPQHF.

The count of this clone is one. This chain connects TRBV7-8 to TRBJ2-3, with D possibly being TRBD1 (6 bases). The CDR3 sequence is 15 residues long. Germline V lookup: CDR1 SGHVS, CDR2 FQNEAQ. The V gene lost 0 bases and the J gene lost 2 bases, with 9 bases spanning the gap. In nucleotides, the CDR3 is TGTGCCAGCAGCTTAGCTGGACAGTACACAGATACGCAGTATTTT. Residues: CASSLAGQYTDTQYF.

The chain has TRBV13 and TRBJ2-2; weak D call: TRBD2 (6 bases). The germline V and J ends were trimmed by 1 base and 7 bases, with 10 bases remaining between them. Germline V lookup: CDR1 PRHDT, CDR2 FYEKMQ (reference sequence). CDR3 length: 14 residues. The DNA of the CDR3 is TGTGCCAGCAGCTTAGCGGGAGTTGTCGGGGAGCTGTTTTTT. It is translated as CASSLAGVVGELFF.

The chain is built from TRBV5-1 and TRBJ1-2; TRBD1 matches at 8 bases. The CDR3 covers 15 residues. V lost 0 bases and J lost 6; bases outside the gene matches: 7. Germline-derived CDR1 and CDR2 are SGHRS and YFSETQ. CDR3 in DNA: TGCGCCAGCAGCTTGGCCTCGACAGGGGCGGATGGCTACACCTTC. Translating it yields CASSLASTGADGYTF.

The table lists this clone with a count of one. In nucleotides, the CDR3 is TGTGCCAGCAGCTCTAGGACTAGCGGGAGCTACGAGCAGTACTTC. Its translation: CASSSRTSGSYEQYF. The V gene is TRBV7-9, the J gene TRBJ2-7; 13 nucleotides align to TRBD2. This CDR3 has 15 amino acids. J was trimmed by 3 bases and V by 4 bases; bases with no gene match: 3. Germline lookup yields CDR1 SEHNR and CDR2 FQNEAQ (reference sequence).

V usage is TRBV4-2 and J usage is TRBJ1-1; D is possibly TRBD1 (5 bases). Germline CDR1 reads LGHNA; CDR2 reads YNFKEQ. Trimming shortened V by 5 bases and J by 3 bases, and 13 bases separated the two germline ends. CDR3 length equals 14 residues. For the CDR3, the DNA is TGTGCCAGCAGCACGGGGGGTCAGGACACTGAAGCTTTCTTT. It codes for CASSTGGQDTEAFF.

The CDR3 DNA reads as TGTGCCAGCAGCCATCAGGACAGTCACCACGAGCAGTACTTC. Amino acids: CASSHQDSHHEQYF. The rearrangement uses TRBV3-1 (or the pseudogene TRBV3-2) and TRBJ2-7; the D gene is possibly TRBD1 (6 bases). Germline V lookup: CDR1 LGHDT, CDR2 YNNKEL (reference sequence). CDR3 length equals 14 residues. V lost 3 bases to trimming and J lost 5 bases, with 14 bases between them.

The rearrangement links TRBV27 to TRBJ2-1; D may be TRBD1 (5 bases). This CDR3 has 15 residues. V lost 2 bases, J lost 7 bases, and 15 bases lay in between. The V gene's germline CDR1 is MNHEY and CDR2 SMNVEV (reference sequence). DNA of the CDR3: TGTGCCAGCAGTTTAGGGGCGGTGGGTGGGAATGAGCAGTTCTTC. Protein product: CASSLGAVGGNEQFF.

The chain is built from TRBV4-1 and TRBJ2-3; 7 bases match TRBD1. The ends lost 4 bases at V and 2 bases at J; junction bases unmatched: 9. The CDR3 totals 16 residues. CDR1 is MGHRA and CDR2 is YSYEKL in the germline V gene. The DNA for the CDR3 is TGCGCCAGCAGCCCCAACAGGGGTCTTTACACAGATACGCAGTATTTT. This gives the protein CASSPNRGLYTDTQYF.

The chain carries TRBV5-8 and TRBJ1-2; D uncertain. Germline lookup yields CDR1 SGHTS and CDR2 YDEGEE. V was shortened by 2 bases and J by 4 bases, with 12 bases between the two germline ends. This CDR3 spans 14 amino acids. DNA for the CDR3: TGTGCCAGCAGCTTACTAACCTTCGGCTATGGCTACACCTTC. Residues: CASSLLTFGYGYTF.

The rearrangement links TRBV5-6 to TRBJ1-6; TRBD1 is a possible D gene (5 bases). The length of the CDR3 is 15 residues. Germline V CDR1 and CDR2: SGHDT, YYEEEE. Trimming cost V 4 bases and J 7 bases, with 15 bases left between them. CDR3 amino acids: CASSVGGPGNSPLHF. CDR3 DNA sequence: TGTGCCAGCAGCGTCGGGGGACCGGGGAATTCACCCCTCCACTTT.

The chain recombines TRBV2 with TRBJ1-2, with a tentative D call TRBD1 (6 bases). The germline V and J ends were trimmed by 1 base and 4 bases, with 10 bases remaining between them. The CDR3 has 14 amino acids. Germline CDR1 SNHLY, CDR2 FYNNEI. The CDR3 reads CASSEETGSYGYTF. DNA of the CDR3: TGTGCCAGCAGTGAAGAAACAGGGTCCTATGGCTACACCTTC. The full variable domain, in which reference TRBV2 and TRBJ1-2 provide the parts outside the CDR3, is EPEVTQTPSHQVTQMGQEVILRCVPISNHLYFYWYRQILGQKVEFLVSFYNNEISEKSEIFDDQFSVERPDGSNFTLKIRSTKLEDSAMYFCASSEETGSYGYTFGSGTRLTVV.

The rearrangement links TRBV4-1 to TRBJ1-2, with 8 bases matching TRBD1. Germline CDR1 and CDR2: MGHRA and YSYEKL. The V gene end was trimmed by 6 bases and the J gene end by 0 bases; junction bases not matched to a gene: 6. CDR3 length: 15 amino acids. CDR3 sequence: CASRDRTGTNYGYTF. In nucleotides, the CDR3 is TGCGCCAGCAGGGACCGGACAGGGACTAACTATGGCTACACCTTC.